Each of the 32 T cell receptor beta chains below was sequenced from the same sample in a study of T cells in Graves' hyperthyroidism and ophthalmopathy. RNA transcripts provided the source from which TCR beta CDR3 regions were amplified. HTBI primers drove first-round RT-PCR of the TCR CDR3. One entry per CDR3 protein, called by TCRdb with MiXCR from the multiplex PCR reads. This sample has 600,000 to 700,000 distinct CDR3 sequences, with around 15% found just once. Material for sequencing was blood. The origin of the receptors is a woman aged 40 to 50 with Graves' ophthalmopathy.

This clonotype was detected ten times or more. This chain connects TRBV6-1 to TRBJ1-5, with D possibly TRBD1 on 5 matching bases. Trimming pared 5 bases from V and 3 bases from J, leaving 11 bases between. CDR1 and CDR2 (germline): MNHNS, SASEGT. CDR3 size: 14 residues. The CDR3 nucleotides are TGTGCCAGCAGTCCATGGGGCTCCAATCAGCCCCAGCATTTT. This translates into CASSPWGSNQPQHF.

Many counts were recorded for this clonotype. The CDR3 DNA reads TGTGCCAGCAGTGCGCCGGGGGGCGGGAGCGGCTACGAGCAGTACTTC. This codes for CASSAPGGGSGYEQYF. This chain uses TRBV28 with TRBJ2-7; tentative D call: TRBD2 (7 bases). The germline gives CDR1 MDHEN, CDR2 SYDVKM. This CDR3 has 16 residues. Between the trimmed V and J ends, which lost 5 bases and 3 bases, there was a span of 20 bases.

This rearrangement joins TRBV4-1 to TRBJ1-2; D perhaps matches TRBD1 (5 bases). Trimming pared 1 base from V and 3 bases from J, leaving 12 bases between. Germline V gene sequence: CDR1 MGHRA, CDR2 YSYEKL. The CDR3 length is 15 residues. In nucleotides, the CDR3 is TGCGCCAGCAGCCAAGGCGACAGAAACTACTATGGCTACACCTTC. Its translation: CASSQGDRNYYGYTF.

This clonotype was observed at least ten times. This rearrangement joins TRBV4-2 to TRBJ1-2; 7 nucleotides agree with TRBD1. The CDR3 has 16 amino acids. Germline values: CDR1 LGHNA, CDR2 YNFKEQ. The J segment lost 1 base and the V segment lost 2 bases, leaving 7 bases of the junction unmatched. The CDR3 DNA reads TGTGCCAGCAGCCAACCACGGGGACAGCTTAACTATGGCTACACCTTC. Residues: CASSQPRGQLNYGYTF.

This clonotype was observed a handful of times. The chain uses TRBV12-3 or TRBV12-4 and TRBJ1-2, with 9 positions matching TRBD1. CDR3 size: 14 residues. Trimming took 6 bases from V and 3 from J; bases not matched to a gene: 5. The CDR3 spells CASRRTGVDYGYTF. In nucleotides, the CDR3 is TGTGCCAGCAGGAGGACAGGGGTGGACTATGGCTACACCTTC.

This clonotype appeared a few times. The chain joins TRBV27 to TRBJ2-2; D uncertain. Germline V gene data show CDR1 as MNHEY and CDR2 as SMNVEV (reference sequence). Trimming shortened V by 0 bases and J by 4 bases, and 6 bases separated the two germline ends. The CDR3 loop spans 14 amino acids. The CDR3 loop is CASSLSIVTGELFF. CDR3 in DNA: TGTGCCAGCAGTTTATCGATAGTCACCGGGGAGCTGTTTTTT.

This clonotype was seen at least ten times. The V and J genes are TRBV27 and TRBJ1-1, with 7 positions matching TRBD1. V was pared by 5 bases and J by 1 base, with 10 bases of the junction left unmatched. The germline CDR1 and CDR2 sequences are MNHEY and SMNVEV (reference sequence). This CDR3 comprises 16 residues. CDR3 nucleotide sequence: TGTGCCAGCAGTCCTCGGCTAGGGGGCTCGAACACTGAAGCTTTCTTT. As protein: CASSPRLGGSNTEAFF.

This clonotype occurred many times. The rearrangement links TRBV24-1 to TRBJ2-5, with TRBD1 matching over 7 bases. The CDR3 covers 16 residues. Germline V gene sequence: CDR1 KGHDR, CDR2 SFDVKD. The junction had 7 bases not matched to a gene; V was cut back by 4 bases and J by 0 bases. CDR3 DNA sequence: TGTGCCACCAGTGACCCTGGACAGGCTAACCAAGAGACCCAGTACTTC. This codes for CATSDPGQANQETQYF.

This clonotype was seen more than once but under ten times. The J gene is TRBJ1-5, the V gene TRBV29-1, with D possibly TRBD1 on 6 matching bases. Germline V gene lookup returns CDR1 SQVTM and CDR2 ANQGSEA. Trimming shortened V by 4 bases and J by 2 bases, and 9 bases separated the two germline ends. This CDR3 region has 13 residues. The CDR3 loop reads CSVGGGGNQPQHF. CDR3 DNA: TGCAGCGTTGGAGGGGGTGGCAATCAGCCCCAGCATTTT.

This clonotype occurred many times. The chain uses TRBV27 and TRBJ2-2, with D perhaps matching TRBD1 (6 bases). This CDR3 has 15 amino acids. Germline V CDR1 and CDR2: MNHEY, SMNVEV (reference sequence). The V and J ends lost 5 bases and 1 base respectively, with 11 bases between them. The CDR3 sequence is CASSLRTENTGELFF. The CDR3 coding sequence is TGTGCCAGCAGTCTACGGACAGAGAACACCGGGGAGCTGTTTTTT.

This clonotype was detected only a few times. Here the CDR3 reads CASSLAVWASTDTQYF. CDR3 nucleotide sequence: TGTGCCAGCAGCTTAGCAGTCTGGGCTAGCACAGATACGCAGTATTTT. The rearrangement uses TRBV7-2 and TRBJ2-3; the D is unclear. Deletions cut 0 bases from V and 0 bases from J, with 10 bases between. This CDR3 region has 16 residues. The germline V gene encodes CDR1 SGHTA and CDR2 FQGNSA. The full variable domain, with the rest looked up from reference TRBV7-2 and TRBJ2-3, is GAGVSQSPSNKVTEKGKDVELRCDPISGHTALYWYRQSLGQGLEFLIYFQGNSAPDKSGLPSDRFSAERTGGSVSTLTIQRTQQEDSAVYLCASSLAVWASTDTQYFGPGTRLTVL.

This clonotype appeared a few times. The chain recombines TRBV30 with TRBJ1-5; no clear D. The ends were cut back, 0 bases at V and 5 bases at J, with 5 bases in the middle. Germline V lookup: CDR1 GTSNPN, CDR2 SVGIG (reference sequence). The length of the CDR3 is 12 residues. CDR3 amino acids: CAWSVRDQPQHF. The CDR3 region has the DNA TGTGCCTGGAGTGTACGTGATCAGCCCCAGCATTTT.

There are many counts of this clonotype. The CDR3 nucleotides read TGTGCCAGCAGCGTCGGGCAGGGTGTCTACGAGCAGTACTTC. Its protein is CASSVGQGVYEQYF. This chain links TRBV9 with TRBJ2-7; maybe TRBD1 (5 bases). The CDR3 is 14 residues long. The V gene's germline CDR1 is SGDLS and CDR2 YYNGEE. V was cut by 2 bases and J by 3 bases, with 12 bases left in between.

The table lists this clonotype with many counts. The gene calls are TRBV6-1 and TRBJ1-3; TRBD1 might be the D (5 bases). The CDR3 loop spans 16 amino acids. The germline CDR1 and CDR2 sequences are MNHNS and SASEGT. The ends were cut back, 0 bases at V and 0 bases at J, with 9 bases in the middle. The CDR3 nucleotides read TGTGCCAGCAGTGAAGCGCTCAGGGCCTCTGGAAACACCATATATTTT. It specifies CASSEALRASGNTIYF.

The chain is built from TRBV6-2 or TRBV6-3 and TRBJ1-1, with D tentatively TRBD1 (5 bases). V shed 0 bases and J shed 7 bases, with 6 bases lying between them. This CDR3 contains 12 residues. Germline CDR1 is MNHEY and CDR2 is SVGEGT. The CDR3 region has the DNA TGTGCCAGCAGTTACTCGGGGGTTGAAGCTTTCTTT. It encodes CASSYSGVEAFF.

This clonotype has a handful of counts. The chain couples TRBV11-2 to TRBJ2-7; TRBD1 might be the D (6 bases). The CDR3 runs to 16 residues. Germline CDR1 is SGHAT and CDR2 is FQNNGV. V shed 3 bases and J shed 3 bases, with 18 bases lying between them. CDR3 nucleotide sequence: TGTGCCAGCAGCTTCTCCCCCGGGACACATCTCTACGAGCAGTACTTC. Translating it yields CASSFSPGTHLYEQYF.

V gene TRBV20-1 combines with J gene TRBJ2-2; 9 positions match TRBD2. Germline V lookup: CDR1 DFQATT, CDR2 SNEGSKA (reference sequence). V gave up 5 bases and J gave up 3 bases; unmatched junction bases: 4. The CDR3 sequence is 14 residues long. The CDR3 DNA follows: TGCAGTGCTCCTAGCGGGGATTACACCGGGGAGCTGTTTTTT. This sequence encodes CSAPSGDYTGELFF.

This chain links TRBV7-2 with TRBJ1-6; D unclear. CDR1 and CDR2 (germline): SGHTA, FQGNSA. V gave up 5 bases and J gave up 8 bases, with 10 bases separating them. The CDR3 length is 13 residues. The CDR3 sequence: CASSPEADSPLHF. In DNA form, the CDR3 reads TGTGCCAGCAGCCCGGAGGCAGATTCACCCCTCCACTTT.

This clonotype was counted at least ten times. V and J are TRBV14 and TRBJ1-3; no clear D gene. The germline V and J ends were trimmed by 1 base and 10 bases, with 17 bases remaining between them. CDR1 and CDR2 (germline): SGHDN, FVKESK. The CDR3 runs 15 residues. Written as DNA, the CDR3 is TGTGCCAGCAGCCAAGCCGGACTCGTAGGAACGACCATATATTTT. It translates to CASSQAGLVGTTIYF. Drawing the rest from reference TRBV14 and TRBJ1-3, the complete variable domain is EAGVTQFPSHSVIEKGQTVTLRCDPISGHDNLYWYRRVMGKEIKFLLHFVKESKQDESGMPNNRFLAERTGGTYSTLKVQPAELEDSGVYFCASSQAGLVGTTIYFGEGSWLTVV.

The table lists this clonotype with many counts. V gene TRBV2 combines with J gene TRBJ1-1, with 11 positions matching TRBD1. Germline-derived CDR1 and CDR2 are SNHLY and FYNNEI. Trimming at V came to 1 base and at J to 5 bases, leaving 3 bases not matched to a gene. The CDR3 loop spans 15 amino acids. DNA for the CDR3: TGTGCCAGCAGTGAAGAGGGACAGGGGGGTACTGAAGCTTTCTTT. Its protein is CASSEEGQGGTEAFF.

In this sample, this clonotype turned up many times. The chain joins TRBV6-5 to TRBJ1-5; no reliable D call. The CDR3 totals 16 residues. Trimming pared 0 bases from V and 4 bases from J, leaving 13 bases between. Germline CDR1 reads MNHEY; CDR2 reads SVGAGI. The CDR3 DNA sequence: TGTGCCAGCAGTTACTCGAAATACCGCAGAAATCAGCCCCAGCATTTT. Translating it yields CASSYSKYRRNQPQHF.

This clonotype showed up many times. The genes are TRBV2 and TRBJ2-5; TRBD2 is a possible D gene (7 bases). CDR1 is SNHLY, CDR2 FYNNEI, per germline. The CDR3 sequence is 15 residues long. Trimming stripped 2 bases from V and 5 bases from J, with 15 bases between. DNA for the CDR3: TGTGCCAGCAGTGAAAGGGGGGGGACACTTGAGACCCAGTACTTC. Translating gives CASSERGGTLETQYF.

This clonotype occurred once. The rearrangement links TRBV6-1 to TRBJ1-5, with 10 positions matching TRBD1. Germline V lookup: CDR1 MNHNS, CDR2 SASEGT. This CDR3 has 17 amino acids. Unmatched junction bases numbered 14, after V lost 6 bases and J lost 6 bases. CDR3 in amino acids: CASSSRDRGREGQPQHF. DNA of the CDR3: TGTGCCAGCAGCTCCCGGGACAGGGGCCGGGAGGGTCAGCCCCAGCATTTT.

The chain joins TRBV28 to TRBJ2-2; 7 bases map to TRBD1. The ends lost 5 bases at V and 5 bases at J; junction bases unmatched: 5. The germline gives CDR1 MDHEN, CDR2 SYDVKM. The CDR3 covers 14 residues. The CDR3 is CASSNPGGTGELFF. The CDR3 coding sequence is TGTGCCAGCAGTAACCCAGGGGGAACCGGGGAGCTGTTTTTT. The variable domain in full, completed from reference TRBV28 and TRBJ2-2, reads DVKVTQSSRYLVKRTGEKVFLECVQDMDHENMFWYRQDPGLGLRLIYFSYDVKMKEKGDIPEGYSVSREKKERFSLILESASTNQTSMYLCASSNPGGTGELFFGEGSRLTVL.

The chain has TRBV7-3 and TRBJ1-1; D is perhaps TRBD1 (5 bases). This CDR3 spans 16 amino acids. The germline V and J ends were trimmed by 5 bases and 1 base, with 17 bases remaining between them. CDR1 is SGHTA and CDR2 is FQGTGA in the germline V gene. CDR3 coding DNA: TGTGCCAGCAGCCTGCGGACGGGGGAGAGGAACACTGAAGCTTTCTTT. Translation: CASSLRTGERNTEAFF.

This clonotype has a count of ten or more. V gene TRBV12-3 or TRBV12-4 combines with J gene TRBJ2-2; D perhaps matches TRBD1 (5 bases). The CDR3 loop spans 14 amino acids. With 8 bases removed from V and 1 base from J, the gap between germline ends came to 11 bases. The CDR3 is CASPDTENTGELFF. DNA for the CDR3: TGTGCCAGCCCGGACACTGAGAACACCGGGGAGCTGTTTTTT.

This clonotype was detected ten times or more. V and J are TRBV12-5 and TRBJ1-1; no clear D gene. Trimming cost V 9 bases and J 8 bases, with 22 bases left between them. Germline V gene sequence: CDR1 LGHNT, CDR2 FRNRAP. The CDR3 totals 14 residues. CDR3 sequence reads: CASTRGGMVGEAFF. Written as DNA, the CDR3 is TGTGCTAGCACCCGAGGAGGGATGGTCGGAGAAGCTTTCTTT. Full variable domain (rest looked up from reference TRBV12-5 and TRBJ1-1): DARVTQTPRHKVTEMGQEVTMRCQPILGHNTVFWYRQTMMQGLELLAYFRNRAPLDDSGMPKDRFSAEMPDATLATLKIQPSEPRDSAVYFCASTRGGMVGEAFFGQGTRLTVV.

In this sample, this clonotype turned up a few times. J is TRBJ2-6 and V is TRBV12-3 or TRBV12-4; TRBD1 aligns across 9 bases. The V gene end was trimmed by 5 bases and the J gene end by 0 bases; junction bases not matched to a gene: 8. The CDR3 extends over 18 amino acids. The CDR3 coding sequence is TGTGCCAGCAGTACGCCGGGACAGGGACTCTCTGGGGCCAACGTCCTGACTTTC. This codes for CASSTPGQGLSGANVLTF.

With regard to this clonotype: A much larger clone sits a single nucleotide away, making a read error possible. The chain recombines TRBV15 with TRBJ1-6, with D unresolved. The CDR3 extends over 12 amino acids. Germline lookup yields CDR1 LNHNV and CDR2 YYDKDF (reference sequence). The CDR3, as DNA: TGTGCCACCAGCAGAGACAATTCACCCCTCAACTTT. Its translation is CATSRDNSPLNF.

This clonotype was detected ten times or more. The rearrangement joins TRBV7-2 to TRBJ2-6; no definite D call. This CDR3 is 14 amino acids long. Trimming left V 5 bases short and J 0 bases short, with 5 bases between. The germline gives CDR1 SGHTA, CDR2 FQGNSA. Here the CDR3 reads CASSVGSGANVLTF. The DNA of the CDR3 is TGTGCCAGCAGCGTAGGCTCTGGGGCCAACGTCCTGACTTTC.

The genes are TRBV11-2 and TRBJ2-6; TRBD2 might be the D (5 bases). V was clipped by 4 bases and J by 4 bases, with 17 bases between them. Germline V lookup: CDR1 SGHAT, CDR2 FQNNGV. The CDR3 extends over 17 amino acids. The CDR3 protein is CASSSTLTRAGANVLTF. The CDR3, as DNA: TGTGCCAGCAGCTCGACCCTAACTAGGGCCGGGGCCAACGTCCTGACTTTC.

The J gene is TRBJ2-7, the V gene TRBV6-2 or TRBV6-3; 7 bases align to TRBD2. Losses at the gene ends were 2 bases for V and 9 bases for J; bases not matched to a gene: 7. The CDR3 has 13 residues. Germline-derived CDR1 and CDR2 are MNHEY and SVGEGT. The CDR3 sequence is CASSYGLREWQYF. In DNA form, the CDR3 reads TGTGCCAGCAGTTACGGGTTGCGGGAGTGGCAGTACTTC.